The 3 T cell receptor beta chains reported below all come from one sample, sequenced in a study of cytomegalovirus exposure and HLA in healthy donors. The method was immunoSEQ multiplex PCR; TCRdb's version includes in-frame clones alone and lacks a portion of them. Among over 200,000 clones listed, approximately 83% were seen once. The sequencing input was PBMCs. The receptors come from a woman in her thirties in good health and CMV-seropositive.

In its sample, this clone was seen once. The chain carries TRBV7-3 and TRBJ1-5; D is perhaps TRBD1 (6 bases). There are 17 residues in the CDR3. Trimming shortened V by 0 bases and J by 0 bases, and 12 bases separated the two germline ends. Germline CDR1 reads SGHTA; CDR2 reads FQGTGA. The CDR3 protein is CASSLTVPDSSNQPQHF. The CDR3 nucleotides are TGTGCCAGCAGCTTAACGGTGCCGGACAGTAGCAATCAGCCCCAGCATTTT.

This chain's CDR3 is CASSLYGGVSYNEQFF. The CDR3 DNA is TGTGCCAGCAGCTTATATGGCGGGGTCTCCTACAATGAGCAGTTCTTC. The chain recombines TRBV7-2 with TRBJ2-1; tentatively, D is TRBD2 (6 bases). In germline, CDR1 is SGHTA, CDR2 FQGNSA. V lost 2 bases and J lost 0, with 11 bases in between. CDR3 length: 16 amino acids.

This clone was counted once. This chain joins TRBV6-5 and TRBJ2-4; 10 bases line up with TRBD1. The germline gives CDR1 MNHEY, CDR2 SVGAGI. This CDR3 has 14 amino acids. After removal of 7 bases from V and 5 bases from J, the junction contained 5 bases not matched to a gene. The CDR3 DNA follows: TGTGCCAGCACCCGACAGGGGGCTGAAAACATTCAGTACTTC. It yields the protein CASTRQGAENIQYF.